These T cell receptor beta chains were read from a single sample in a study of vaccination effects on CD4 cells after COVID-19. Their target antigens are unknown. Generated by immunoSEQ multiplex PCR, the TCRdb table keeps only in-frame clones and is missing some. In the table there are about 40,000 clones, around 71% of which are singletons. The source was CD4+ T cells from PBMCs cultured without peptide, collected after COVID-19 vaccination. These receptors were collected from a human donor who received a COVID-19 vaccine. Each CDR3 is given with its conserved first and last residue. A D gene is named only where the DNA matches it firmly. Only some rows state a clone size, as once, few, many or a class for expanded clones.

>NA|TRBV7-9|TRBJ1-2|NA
TGTGCCAGCAGCGTAGGGTCTAACTATGGCTACACCTTC
CASSVGSNYGYTF
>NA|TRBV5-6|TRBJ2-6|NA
TGTGCCAGCAGCCTGGCCCTGGGCGGCCACTCTGGGGCCAACGTCCTGACTTTC
CASSLALGGHSGANVLTF
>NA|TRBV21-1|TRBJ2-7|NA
TGTGCCAGCAGCAAAGGAGGGGCACAACCCAGGAACTACTACGAGCAGTACTTC
CASSKGGAQPRNYYEQYF
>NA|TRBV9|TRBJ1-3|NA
TGTGCCAGCAGCGCCCCGAGCAGGGGCCACTCTGGAAACACCATATATTTT
CASSAPSRGHSGNTIYF
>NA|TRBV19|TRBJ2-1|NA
TGTGCCAGTAGTATCCGACTAGTTTGGCCATCCAATGAGCAGTTCTTC
CASSIRLVWPSNEQFF
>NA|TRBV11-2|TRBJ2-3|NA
TGTGCCAGCAGCCCTTCATTGGGTATAGATACGCAGTATTTT
CASSPSLGIDTQYF
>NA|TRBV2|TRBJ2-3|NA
TGTGCCAGCAGTTTTGACACAGATACGCAGTATTTT
CASSFDTDTQYF
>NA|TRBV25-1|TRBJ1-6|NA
TGTGCCAGCAGTGAATTAGTTTCACCCCTCCACTTT
CASSELVSPLHF
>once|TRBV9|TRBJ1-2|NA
TGTGCCAGCAGCGCCAACTATGGCTACACCTTC
CASSANYGYTF
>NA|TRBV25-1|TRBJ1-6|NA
TGTGCCAGCAGTGGAACAGGGATGAATTCACCCCTCCACTTT
CASSGTGMNSPLHF
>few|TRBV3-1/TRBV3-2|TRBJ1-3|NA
TGTGCCAGCAGCCAAGACTTCACGGGGGTCCTCAACACCATATATTTT
CASSQDFTGVLNTIYF
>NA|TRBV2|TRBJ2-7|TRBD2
TGTGCCAGCAGTCACCGCCGCGTTGGGGGGGATAAGGTGCAGTACTTC
CASSHRRVGGDKVQYF
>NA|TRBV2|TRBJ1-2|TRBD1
TGTGCCGTCGGGACAGGGTTTTTCTATGGCTACACCTTC
CAVGTGFFYGYTF
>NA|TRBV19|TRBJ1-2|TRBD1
TGTGCCAGTAGCAGGGACAGTTCCTTCTATGGCTACACCTTC
CASSRDSSFYGYTF
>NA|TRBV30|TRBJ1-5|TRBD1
TGTGCCTGGGATACCGGGACAGACGGACGGCCCCAGCATTTT
CAWDTGTDGRPQHF
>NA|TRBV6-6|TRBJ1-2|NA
TGTGCCAGCAGTTACCAGGTACTTCTAAACGGCTACACCTTC
CASSYQVLLNGYTF
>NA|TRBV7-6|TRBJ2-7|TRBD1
TGTGCCAGCAGCAAAAGAGGGACAGGGAACTACGAGCAGTACTTC
CASSKRGTGNYEQYF
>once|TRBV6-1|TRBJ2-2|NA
TGTGCCAGCAGTGATTCTCATACCGGGGAGCTGTTTTTT
CASSDSHTGELFF
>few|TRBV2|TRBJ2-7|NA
TGTGCCAGCAGGGGACACTACGAGCAGTACTTC
CASRGHYEQYF
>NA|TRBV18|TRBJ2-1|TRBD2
TGTGCCAGCTCACCAAGATGGGAGGGTTATGAGCAGTTCTTC
CASSPRWEGYEQFF
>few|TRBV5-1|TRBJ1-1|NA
TGCGCCAGCAGCTTGGGGGCAGGGTGGGGGACTGAAGCTTTCTTT
CASSLGAGWGTEAFF
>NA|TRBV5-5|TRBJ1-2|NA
TGTGCCAGCAGCTTGGCCGCGGTTGACTATGGCTACACCTTC
CASSLAAVDYGYTF
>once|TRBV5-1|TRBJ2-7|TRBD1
TGCGCCAGCAGCTTGGGGACAGGGAGGTACGAGCAGTACTTC
CASSLGTGRYEQYF